These 3 T cell receptor beta chains were sequenced from one sample in a study of cytotoxic CD8 clonotypes in ibrutinib-treated CLL (dated by TCRdb to 2020 to 2023). Read against the paper, the sample's time point label means: progressive disease on ibrutinib. The receptor library was made with the immunoSEQ multiplex PCR assay. Entries here come from immuneACCESS through TCRdb and include only in-frame sequences with V and J called. Some clones fail to appear in such tables; in the studies checked, an unresolved V gene covers under half of the shortfall, and the cause of the remainder is unknown. Here the sample has tens of thousands of clones; about 70% occur a single time. The ten largest clones take up more than 6% of the sample. The sequences come from PBMCs, collected at disease progression, from a patient treated with ibrutinib. Every receptor here comes from a human donor with chronic lymphocytic leukemia.

This clone was counted only a few times. V and J are TRBV10-3 and TRBJ2-3, with D possibly being TRBD2 (5 bases). Per germline, CDR1 ENHRY and CDR2 SYGVKD. Trimming took 4 bases from V and 3 from J, leaving 8 bases between them. CDR3 length equals 13 residues. The DNA for the CDR3 is TGTGCCATCAGTGTCAGCGGAACAGATACGCAGTATTTT. This gives the protein CAISVSGTDTQYF.

The count of this clone is one. This rearrangement joins TRBV28 to TRBJ2-3, with 10 bases matching TRBD2. CDR3 length equals 15 residues. V dropped 4 bases and J dropped 6; count of bases not matched to a gene: 7. In germline, CDR1 is MDHEN, CDR2 SYDVKM. The CDR3 protein is CASSSSGRATDTQYF. The CDR3 DNA reads TGTGCCAGCAGTTCCAGCGGGAGGGCCACGGATACGCAGTATTTT.

The V and J genes are TRBV23-1 and TRBJ2-3; 8 bases fit TRBD2. TRBV23-1 is an ORF, with its function uncertain. The junction had 7 bases not matched to a gene; V was cut back by 4 bases and J by 10 bases. The CDR3 is made up of 13 amino acids. The CDR3 coding sequence is TGCGCCAGCAGTCCGGGACGGGAGGGGCCGCAGTATTTT. Translated: CASSPGREGPQYF.